The 27 T cell receptor beta chains reported below all come from one sample, sequenced in a study of T-cell memory formation after mild COVID-19. TCRdb recomputed calls from the 5' RACE reads with MiXCR, one row per CDR3 protein. Altogether hundreds of thousands of distinct CDR3 sequences are present, 16% being singletons, with the ten largest covering around a fifth. Material for sequencing was PBMCs or a T cell subset sorted from them (not recorded which). Receptors originate from a man aged 18-30 years who had mild COVID-19 (a few samples of this study predate the infection). Cell type and time point are not known.

This clonotype was seen only a few times. V gene TRBV5-1 combines with J gene TRBJ1-2, with D unclear. V dropped 4 bases and J dropped 8 bases, with 15 bases sitting between them. There are 13 residues in the CDR3. Germline values: CDR1 SGHRS, CDR2 YFSETQ. The CDR3 loop is CASSPSPDTGYTF. CDR3 coding DNA: TGCGCCAGCAGCCCTTCCCCTGACACAGGCTACACCTTC.

The CDR3 loop reads CSARGEGGNTEAFF. DNA for the CDR3: TGCAGTGCTAGAGGGGAGGGAGGGAACACTGAAGCTTTCTTT. The rearrangement links TRBV20-1 to TRBJ1-1; D is unclear. The CDR3 has 14 amino acids. Germline lookup yields CDR1 DFQATT and CDR2 SNEGSKA (reference sequence). Trimming stripped 1 base from V and 1 base from J, with 10 bases between.

The chain uses TRBV25-1 and TRBJ2-5; 8 bases map to TRBD1. CDR3 length equals 13 residues. Germline-derived CDR1 and CDR2 are MGHDK and SYGVNS. Unmatched junction bases numbered 2, after V lost 3 bases and J lost 5 bases. In nucleotides, the CDR3 is TGTGCCAGCAGTGATTACAGGGGGGAGACCCAGTACTTC. It specifies CASSDYRGETQYF.

This clonotype occurred a few times. The V call is TRBV29-1, the J call TRBJ1-5; 7 nucleotides agree with TRBD1. After removal of 3 bases from V and 5 bases from J, the junction contained 4 bases not matched to a gene. This CDR3 is 13 amino acids long. Germline assignment: CDR1 SQVTM and CDR2 ANQGSEA. CDR3 in amino acids: CSVDPRGHQPQHF. The CDR3 DNA reads TGCAGCGTTGATCCGAGGGGGCATCAGCCCCAGCATTTT.

The sample holds a few counts of this clonotype. The V call is TRBV7-8, the J call TRBJ1-1; 7 positions agree with TRBD1. V lost 5 bases and J lost 3; bases outside the gene matches: 6. Germline CDR1 SGHVS, CDR2 FQNEAQ. The CDR3 runs 14 residues. The CDR3 here is CASSHQGGDTEAFF. The CDR3 nucleotides read TGTGCCAGCAGCCATCAGGGGGGGGACACTGAAGCTTTCTTT.

This chain connects TRBV6-6 to TRBJ1-1, with 10 bases lining up with TRBD1. This CDR3 is built from 12 residues. J was trimmed by 7 bases and V by 7 bases; bases with no gene match: 3. Per germline, CDR1 MNHNY and CDR2 SVGAGI (reference sequence). CDR3 nucleotide sequence: TGTGCCAGCACCGACAGGGGGCATGAAGCTTTCTTT. Amino acid sequence: CASTDRGHEAFF.

The chain has TRBV29-1 and TRBJ2-2; D perhaps matches TRBD2 (6 bases). V was clipped by 4 bases and J by 5 bases, with 8 bases between them. The CDR3 is 12 amino acids. Germline loops: CDR1 SQVTM, CDR2 ANQGSEA. The CDR3 DNA follows: TGCAGCGTTGTTGCGGGGACCGGGGAGCTGTTTTTT. Protein: CSVVAGTGELFF.

A few counts support this clonotype. The V call is TRBV12-3 or TRBV12-4, the J call TRBJ2-4; TRBD2 might be the D (5 bases). V lost 8 bases, J lost 9 bases, and 11 bases lay in between. The CDR3 runs 11 residues. For the CDR3, the DNA is TGTGCCAGCTCGGAAAGCGGCATTCAGTACTTC. Translated: CASSESGIQYF.

The J gene is TRBJ2-7, the V gene TRBV7-9; D unresolved. Trimming removed 5 bases from V and 0 bases from J, with 14 bases in between. CDR3 length: 15 amino acids. CDR1 SEHNR and CDR2 FQNEAQ come from the germline V gene (reference sequence). As DNA, the CDR3 is TGTGCCAGCAGCCAAGGGCAGCCGGGCTCCTACGAGCAGTACTTC. Its translation is CASSQGQPGSYEQYF.

The chain has TRBV10-3 and TRBJ1-1, with 8 bases aligning to TRBD1. Per germline, CDR1 ENHRY and CDR2 SYGVKD. The CDR3 runs to 13 residues. Trimming at V came to 6 bases and at J to 10 bases, leaving 10 bases not matched to a gene. CDR3 in DNA: TGTGCCATCAGGGGACTTGACAGGGGACGAGCTTTCTTT. It translates to CAIRGLDRGRAFF.

There are many counts of this clonotype. The J gene is TRBJ2-5, the V gene TRBV4-1; no firm D call. Germline assignment: CDR1 MGHRA and CDR2 YSYEKL. The CDR3 extends over 14 amino acids. The ends were cut back, 1 base at V and 1 base at J, with 7 bases in the middle. Here the CDR3 DNA reads TGCGCCAGCAGCCAAGGGGGTGGCCAAGAGACCCAGTACTTC. Translation: CASSQGGGQETQYF.

Concerning this clonotype: A junction end diverges from the germline sequence, so it may reflect a read error. This chain uses TRBV11-2 with TRBJ1-6, with D hard to call. Looked up from germline, CDR1 is SGHAT and CDR2 is FQNNGV. This CDR3 is 16 amino acids long. This chain's CDR3 is CASSPQALRVTEALHF. The CDR3 coding sequence is TGTGCAAGCAGCCCTCAGGCCTTAAGGGTAACGGAGGCCCTCCACTTT.

At least ten counts were recorded for this clonotype. The chain couples TRBV12-3 or TRBV12-4 to TRBJ1-2; the D is unclear. This CDR3 comprises 14 residues. Trimming left V 6 bases short and J 8 bases short, with 19 bases between. In DNA, the CDR3 is TGTGCCAGCAGGGACGAGGACGGTGCTGGAGGCTACACCTTC. This encodes CASRDEDGAGGYTF.

This clonotype was seen a handful of times. V usage is TRBV29-1 and J usage is TRBJ2-5; 7 bases agree with TRBD2. CDR1 is SQVTM and CDR2 is ANQGSEA in the germline V gene. The V segment lost 0 bases and the J segment 0 bases; nucleotides outside the gene matches: 1. There are 14 residues in the CDR3. CDR3 DNA sequence: TGCAGCGTTGAAGATGGGAGGGACCAAGAGACCCAGTACTTC. This codes for CSVEDGRDQETQYF.

This clonotype was observed a few times. V gene TRBV9 combines with J gene TRBJ2-5, with D unresolved. Germline assignment: CDR1 SGDLS and CDR2 YYNGEE. Deletions cut 5 bases from V and 9 bases from J, with 8 bases between. This CDR3 is built from 10 residues. The CDR3 loop reads CASRPEPQYF. The CDR3 bases are TGTGCCAGCAGGCCTGAGCCCCAGTACTTC.

The chain links TRBV7-2 to TRBJ2-5, with 8 bases lining up with TRBD2. The CDR3 extends over 16 amino acids. J gave up 5 bases and V 1 base, and 9 bases lay outside the gene matches. Germline values: CDR1 SGHTA, CDR2 FQGNSA. CDR3 bases: TGTGCCAGCAGCTTAGAATGGCGGGGGGCCGTGGAGACCCAGTACTTC. Its translation is CASSLEWRGAVETQYF.

The chain recombines TRBV4-1 with TRBJ2-5; TRBD1 agrees at 8 bases. This CDR3 spans 14 amino acids. CDR1 MGHRA and CDR2 YSYEKL come from the germline V gene. With 6 bases clipped from V and 4 bases from J, the junction kept 7 bases outside the gene matches. CDR3 protein: CASSPQDRGETQYF. CDR3 coding DNA: TGCGCCAGCAGTCCACAAGACAGGGGAGAGACCCAGTACTTC.

This clonotype was seen only a few times. The chain joins TRBV11-2 to TRBJ1-2; D possibly corresponds to TRBD1 (5 bases). V dropped 1 base and J dropped 8 bases, with 11 bases sitting between them. The CDR3 is made up of 13 amino acids. CDR1 SGHAT and CDR2 FQNNGV come from the germline V gene. The chain's CDR3 is CASSLGGDNGYTF. CDR3 coding DNA: TGTGCCAGCAGCTTAGGAGGGGATAACGGCTACACCTTC.

The DNA for the CDR3 is TGTGCCAGCAGGCCACTGGGGGGGCCCGAGCAGTACGTC. Translated, it gives CASRPLGGPEQYV. This chain links TRBV2 with TRBJ2-7; possible D gene TRBD2, 7 bases. The germline gives CDR1 SNHLY, CDR2 FYNNEI. The V end lost 6 bases, the J end lost 6 bases, and 15 bases lay between the germline ends. The CDR3 length is 13 residues.

This clonotype was seen more than once but under ten times. The CDR3 loop reads CASSPRTVIIYEQYF. The CDR3 nucleotides read TGTGCCAGTAGTCCCCGGACAGTGATAATCTACGAGCAGTACTTC. The rearrangement joins TRBV19 to TRBJ2-7; tentatively, D is TRBD1 (6 bases). Germline V gene lookup returns CDR1 LNHDA and CDR2 SQIVND (reference sequence). The V and J ends lost 5 bases and 3 bases respectively, with 17 bases between them. This CDR3 is built from 15 residues.

CDR3 in amino acids: CASSFSGGAGTDTQYF. The CDR3 DNA sequence: TGTGCCAGCAGTTTCTCCGGGGGCGCTGGCACAGATACGCAGTATTTT. The chain joins TRBV12-3 or TRBV12-4 to TRBJ2-3, with D tentatively TRBD1 or TRBD2 (6 bases each). The germline V and J ends were trimmed by 3 bases and 1 base, with 14 bases remaining between them. The CDR3 covers 16 residues.

This clonotype was seen only a few times. The V and J genes are TRBV6-5 and TRBJ2-2, with D possibly being TRBD2 (5 bases). Trimming removed 7 bases at V and 7 bases at J, with 16 bases between. Looked up from germline, CDR1 is MNHEY and CDR2 is SVGAGI. The CDR3 is 14 amino acids. The CDR3 loop reads CASTSGGVGGELFF. The CDR3 DNA is TGTGCCAGCACCTCCGGAGGTGTCGGCGGGGAGCTGTTTTTT.

This clonotype showed up many times. The rearrangement links TRBV24-1 to TRBJ2-1, with 8 positions matching TRBD2. Trimming took 4 bases from V and 7 from J; bases not matched to a gene: 8. This CDR3 is 15 amino acids long. The V gene's germline CDR1 is KGHDR and CDR2 SFDVKD. The CDR3: CATSDPGLGENEQFF. CDR3 nucleotide sequence: TGTGCCACCAGTGACCCGGGACTAGGGGAGAATGAGCAGTTCTTC.

There are a few counts of this clonotype. The chain uses TRBV4-3 and TRBJ2-2; tentatively, D is TRBD1 (5 bases). Trimming removed 3 bases at V and 0 bases at J, with 5 bases between. The length of the CDR3 is 14 residues. Germline V gene data show CDR1 as LGHNA and CDR2 as YSLEER. This chain's CDR3 is CASSQGPNTGELFF. The DNA of the CDR3 is TGCGCCAGCAGCCAGGGGCCGAACACCGGGGAGCTGTTTTTT.

The chain couples TRBV15 to TRBJ1-1; D is uncertain. Germline CDR1 and CDR2: LNHNV and YYDKDF (reference sequence). V was pared by 0 bases and J by 1 base, with 15 bases between. The CDR3 sequence is 17 residues long. Here the CDR3 DNA reads TGTGCCACCAGCAGAGATAGAAGGTACATAGGGAACACTGAAGCTTTCTTT. As protein: CATSRDRRYIGNTEAFF.

This clonotype was detected a few times. The chain joins TRBV3-1 to TRBJ2-3; 11 positions match TRBD1. CDR3 length: 16 residues. The J segment lost 3 bases and the V segment lost 4 bases, leaving 6 bases of the junction unmatched. Germline lookup yields CDR1 LGHDT and CDR2 YNNKEL (reference sequence). This CDR3 reads CASSLPRDRGTDTQYF. The CDR3 DNA reads as TGTGCCAGCAGCCTTCCCCGGGACAGGGGGACAGATACGCAGTATTTT.

V usage is TRBV15 and J usage is TRBJ2-2, with D perhaps TRBD1 (5 bases). The CDR3 spans 14 residues. CDR1 is LNHNV, CDR2 YYDKDF, per germline (reference sequence). The V end was cut by 2 bases, the J end by 1 base, with 5 bases between. CDR3 in amino acids: CATSRQGNTGELFF. Here the CDR3 DNA reads TGTGCCACCAGCAGACAGGGGAACACCGGGGAGCTGTTTTTT.